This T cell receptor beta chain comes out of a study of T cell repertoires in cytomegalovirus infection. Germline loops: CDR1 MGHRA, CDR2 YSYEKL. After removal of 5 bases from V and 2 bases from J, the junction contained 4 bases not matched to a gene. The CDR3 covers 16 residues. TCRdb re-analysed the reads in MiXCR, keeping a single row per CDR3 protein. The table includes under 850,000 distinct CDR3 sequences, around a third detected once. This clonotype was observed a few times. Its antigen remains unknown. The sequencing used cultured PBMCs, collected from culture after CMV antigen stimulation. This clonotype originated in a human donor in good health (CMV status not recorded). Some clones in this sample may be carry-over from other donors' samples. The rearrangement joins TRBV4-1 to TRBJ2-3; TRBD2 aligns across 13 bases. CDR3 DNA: TGCGCCAGCAGCAAAACTAGCGGGGGGGCCACAGATACGCAGTATTTT. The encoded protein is CASSKTSGGATDTQYF.